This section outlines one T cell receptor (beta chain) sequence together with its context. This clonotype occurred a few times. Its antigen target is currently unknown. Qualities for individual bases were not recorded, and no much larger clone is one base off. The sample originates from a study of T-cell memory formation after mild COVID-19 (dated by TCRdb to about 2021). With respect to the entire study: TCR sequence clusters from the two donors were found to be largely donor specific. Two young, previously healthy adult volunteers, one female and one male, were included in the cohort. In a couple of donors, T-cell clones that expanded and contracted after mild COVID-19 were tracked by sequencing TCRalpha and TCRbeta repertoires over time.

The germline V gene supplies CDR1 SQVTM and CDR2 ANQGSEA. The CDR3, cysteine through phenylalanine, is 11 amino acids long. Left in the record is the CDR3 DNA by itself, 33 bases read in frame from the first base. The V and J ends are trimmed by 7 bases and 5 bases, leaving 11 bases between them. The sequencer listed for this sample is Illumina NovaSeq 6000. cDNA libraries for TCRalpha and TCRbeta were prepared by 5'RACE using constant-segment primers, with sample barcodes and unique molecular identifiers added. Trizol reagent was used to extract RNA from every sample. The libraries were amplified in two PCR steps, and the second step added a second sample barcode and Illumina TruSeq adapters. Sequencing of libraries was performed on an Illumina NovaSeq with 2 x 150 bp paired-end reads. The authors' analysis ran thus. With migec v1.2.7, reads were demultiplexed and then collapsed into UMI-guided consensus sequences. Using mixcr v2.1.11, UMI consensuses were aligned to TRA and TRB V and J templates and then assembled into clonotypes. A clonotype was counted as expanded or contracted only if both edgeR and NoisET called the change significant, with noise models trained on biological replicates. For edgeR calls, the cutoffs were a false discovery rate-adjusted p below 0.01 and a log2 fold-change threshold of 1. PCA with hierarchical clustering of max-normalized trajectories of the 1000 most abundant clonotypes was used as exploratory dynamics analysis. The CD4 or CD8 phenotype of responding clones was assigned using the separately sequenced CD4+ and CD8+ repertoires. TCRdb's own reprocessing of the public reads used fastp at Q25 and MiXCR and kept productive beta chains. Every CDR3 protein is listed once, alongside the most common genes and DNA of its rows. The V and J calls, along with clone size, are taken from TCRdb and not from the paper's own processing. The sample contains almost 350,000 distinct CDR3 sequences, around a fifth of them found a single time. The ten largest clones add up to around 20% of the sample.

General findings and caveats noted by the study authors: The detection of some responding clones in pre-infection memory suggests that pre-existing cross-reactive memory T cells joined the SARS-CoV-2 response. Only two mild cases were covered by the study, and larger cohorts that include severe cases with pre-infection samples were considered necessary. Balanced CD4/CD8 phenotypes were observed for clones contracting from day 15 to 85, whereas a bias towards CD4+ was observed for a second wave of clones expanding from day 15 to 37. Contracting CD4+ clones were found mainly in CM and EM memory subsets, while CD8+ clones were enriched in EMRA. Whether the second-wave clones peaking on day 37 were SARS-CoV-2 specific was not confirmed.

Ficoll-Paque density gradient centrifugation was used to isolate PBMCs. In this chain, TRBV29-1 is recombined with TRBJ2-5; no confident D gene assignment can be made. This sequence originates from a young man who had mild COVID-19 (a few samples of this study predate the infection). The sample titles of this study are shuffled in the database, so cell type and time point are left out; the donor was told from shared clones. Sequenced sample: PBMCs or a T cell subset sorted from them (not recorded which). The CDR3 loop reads CSGLQRETQYF. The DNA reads TGCAGCGGTCTACAGAGGGAGACCCAGTACTTC.